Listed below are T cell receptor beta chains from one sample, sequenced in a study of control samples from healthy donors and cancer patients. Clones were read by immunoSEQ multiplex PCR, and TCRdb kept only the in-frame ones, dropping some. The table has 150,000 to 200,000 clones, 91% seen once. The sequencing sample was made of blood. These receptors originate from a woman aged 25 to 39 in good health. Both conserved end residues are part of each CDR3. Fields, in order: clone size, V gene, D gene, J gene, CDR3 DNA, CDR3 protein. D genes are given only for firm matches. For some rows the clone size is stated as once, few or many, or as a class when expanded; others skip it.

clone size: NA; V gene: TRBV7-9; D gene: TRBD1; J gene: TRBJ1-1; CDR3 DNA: TGTGCCAGCAGCTTAGCCGGGACAGGGAACACTGAAGCTTTCTTT; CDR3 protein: CASSLAGTGNTEAFF
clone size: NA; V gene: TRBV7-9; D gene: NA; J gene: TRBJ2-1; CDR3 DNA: TGTGCCAGCAGCTTAGTGGGGGGATCCTACAATGAGCAGTTCTTC; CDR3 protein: CASSLVGGSYNEQFF
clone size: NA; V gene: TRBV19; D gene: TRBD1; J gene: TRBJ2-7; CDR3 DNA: TGTGCCAGTACCCCGGACAGGGCCTCCTACGAGCAGTACTTC; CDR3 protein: CASTPDRASYEQYF
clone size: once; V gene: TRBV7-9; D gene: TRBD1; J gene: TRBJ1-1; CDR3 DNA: TGTGCCAGCAGCTCCGGGACAGGGGGCGGGGACACTGAAGCTTTCTTT; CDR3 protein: CASSSGTGGGDTEAFF
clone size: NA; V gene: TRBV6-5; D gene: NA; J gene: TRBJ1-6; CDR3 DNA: TGTGCCAGCAGCCTCGTGGGGGGATCACCCCTCCACTTT; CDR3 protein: CASSLVGGSPLHF
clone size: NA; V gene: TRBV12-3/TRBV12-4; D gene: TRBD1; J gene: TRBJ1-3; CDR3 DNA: TGTGCCAGCAGGGGACAGGGGAGGAACACCATATATTTT; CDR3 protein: CASRGQGRNTIYF
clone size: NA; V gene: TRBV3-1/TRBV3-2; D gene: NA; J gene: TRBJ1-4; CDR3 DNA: TGTGCCAGCAGCCGCCGGGACGGTGAAAAACTGTTTTTT; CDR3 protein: CASSRRDGEKLFF
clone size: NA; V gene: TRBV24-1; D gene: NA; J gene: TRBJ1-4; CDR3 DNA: TGTGCCACCAGTGTTAGGTGGGGTAATGAAAAACTGTTTTTT; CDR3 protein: CATSVRWGNEKLFF
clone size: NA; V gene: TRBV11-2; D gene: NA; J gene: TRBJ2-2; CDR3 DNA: TGTGCCAGCAGCTTGACCGTACTAGGGACCGGGGAGCTGTTTTTT; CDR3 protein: CASSLTVLGTGELFF
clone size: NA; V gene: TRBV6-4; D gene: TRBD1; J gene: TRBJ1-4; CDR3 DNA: TGTGCCAGCAGCCCCGGGACAGGTCATAATGAAAAACTGTTTTTT; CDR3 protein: CASSPGTGHNEKLFF
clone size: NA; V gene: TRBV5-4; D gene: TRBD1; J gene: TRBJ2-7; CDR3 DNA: TGTGCCAGCAGCCAGGGGGCGGTCTACGAGCAGTACTTC; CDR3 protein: CASSQGAVYEQYF
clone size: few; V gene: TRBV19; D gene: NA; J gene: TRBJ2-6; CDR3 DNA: TGTGCCAGTAAACAGGGTGGCCCTGGGGCCAACGTCCTGACTTTC; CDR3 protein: CASKQGGPGANVLTF
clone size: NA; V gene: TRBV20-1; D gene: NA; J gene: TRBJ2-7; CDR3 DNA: TGCAGTGCTAGCCTCGGGTACGAGCAGTACTTC; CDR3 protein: CSASLGYEQYF
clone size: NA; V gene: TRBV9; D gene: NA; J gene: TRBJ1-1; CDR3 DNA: TGTGCCAGCAGCGACGCTACAGGGAACACTGAAGCTTTCTTT; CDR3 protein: CASSDATGNTEAFF
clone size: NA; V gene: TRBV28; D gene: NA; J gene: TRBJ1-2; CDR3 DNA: TGTGCCAGCAGTTTACCGGTAGGGAACTATGGCTACACCTTC; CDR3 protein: CASSLPVGNYGYTF
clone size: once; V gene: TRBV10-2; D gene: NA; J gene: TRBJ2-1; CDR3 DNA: TGCGCCAGCAGTGACGGGGGTGAGCAGTTCTTC; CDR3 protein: CASSDGGEQFF
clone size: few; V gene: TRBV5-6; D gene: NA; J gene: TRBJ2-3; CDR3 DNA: TGTGCCAGCAGCTTGCGGGGGGCCGGTGGAGATACGCAGTATTTT; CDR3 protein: CASSLRGAGGDTQYF